The 28 T cell receptor beta chains below all came from one sample that was sequenced in a study of cytomegalovirus exposure and HLA in healthy donors. Here immunoSEQ multiplex PCR was the method, and the copy in TCRdb shows in-frame clones only, minus some. The sample consists of some 160,000 clones, about nine tenths of them appearing once. Sequencing was done on a sample of PBMCs. These receptors were obtained from a man aged 18 to 30 in good health and CMV-seronegative.

The chain couples TRBV27 to TRBJ2-2; no clear D. V was shortened by 10 bases and J by 5 bases, with 8 bases between the two germline ends. The CDR3 covers 11 residues. The germline V gene has CDR1 MNHEY and CDR2 SMNVEV (reference sequence). The CDR3 loop reads CATYYTGELFF. Written as DNA, the CDR3 is TGTGCCACCTATTATACCGGGGAGCTGTTTTTT.

Comment on this clone: A read error is likely, as this CDR3 ends without the conserved phenylalanine or tryptophan. Because the CDR3's place on the DNA is in doubt, the DNA is left out and the CDR3 is given as listed by TCRdb. The chain links TRBV7-9 to TRBJ1-1; TRBD1 is the table's D call, not checked against the DNA. From its first to its last residue, the CDR3 has 14 amino acids. The germline CDR1 and CDR2 sequences are SEHNR and FQNEAQ (reference sequence). The CDR3 loop is CASSLQGILMKLPI.

The V gene is TRBV2, the J gene TRBJ1-5, with D maybe TRBD1 (6 bases). Germline V gene sequence: CDR1 SNHLY, CDR2 FYNNEI. The CDR3 loop spans 15 amino acids. Trimming pared 6 bases from V and 4 bases from J, leaving 16 bases between. CDR3 sequence: CASRDPGTPNQPQHF. In DNA, the CDR3 is TGTGCCAGCAGGGACCCTGGGACACCGAATCAGCCCCAGCATTTT. Combining the CDR3 with reference TRBV2 and TRBJ1-5 gives the whole variable domain EPEVTQTPSHQVTQMGQEVILRCVPISNHLYFYWYRQILGQKVEFLVSFYNNEISEKSEIFDDQFSVERPDGSNFTLKIRSTKLEDSAMYFCASRDPGTPNQPQHFGDGTRLSIL.

This clone was recorded only once. The V call is TRBV18, the J call TRBJ1-2, with a possible D match to TRBD1 (6 bases). The CDR3 is 16 amino acids. Germline values: CDR1 KGHSH, CDR2 LQKENI. V was clipped by 0 bases and J by 6 bases, with 17 bases between them. The CDR3, as DNA: TGTGCCAGCTCACCACCGTACCCTGGGGGGGCTGATGGCTACACCTTC. Protein sequence: CASSPPYPGGADGYTF.

The chain couples TRBV7-2 to TRBJ2-5; possible D gene TRBD2, 5 bases. The CDR3 covers 17 residues. Germline V gives CDR1 SGHTA, CDR2 FQGNSA. V was pared by 1 base and J by 5 bases, with 20 bases between. Here the CDR3 DNA reads TGTGCCAGCAGCTTAGTCCTCCGTGTCGCCGGGATGGAGACCCAGTACTTC. Translation: CASSLVLRVAGMETQYF.

The sample holds one count of this clone. The chain combines TRBV6-5 with TRBJ2-6; the match to TRBD1 covers 8 bases. Losses at the gene ends were 9 bases for V and 13 bases for J; bases not matched to a gene: 11. Germline CDR1 MNHEY, CDR2 SVGAGI. The CDR3 has 13 amino acids. CDR3 protein: CASRTGIRGVLTF. The DNA of the CDR3 is TGTGCCAGTCGGACAGGGATAAGGGGTGTCCTGACTTTC.

This chain joins TRBV10-3 and TRBJ2-5, with a weak D call TRBD2 (6 bases). V lost 4 bases and J lost 5, with 8 bases in between. The germline V gene has CDR1 ENHRY and CDR2 SYGVKD. The CDR3 length is 12 residues. CDR3 DNA: TGTGCCATCAGTGGGACTAAGGAGACCCAGTACTTC. It specifies CAISGTKETQYF.

The chain joins TRBV5-1 to TRBJ2-7, with 15 bases fitting TRBD2. The germline V gene has CDR1 SGHRS and CDR2 YFSETQ. There are 18 residues in the CDR3. V trimming: 0 bases; J trimming: 8 bases; junction bases outside the gene matches: 12. The CDR3 loop is CASSLGIIGTSGGYQQYF. CDR3 coding DNA: TGCGCCAGCAGCTTGGGTATAATCGGGACTAGCGGGGGGTATCAGCAGTACTTC.

J is TRBJ2-2 and V is TRBV4-2, with 9 bases lining up with TRBD1. The junction had 9 bases not matched to a gene; V was cut back by 6 bases and J by 4 bases. The CDR3 runs 16 residues. CDR1 is LGHNA and CDR2 is YNFKEQ in the germline V gene. CDR3 in amino acids: CASRDSRTGATGELFF. CDR3 DNA sequence: TGTGCCAGCAGGGATTCTCGGACAGGGGCCACCGGGGAGCTGTTTTTT.

This chain connects TRBV7-3 to TRBJ2-2, with 7 positions matching TRBD1. With 2 bases clipped from V and 0 bases from J, the junction kept 3 bases outside the gene matches. This CDR3 has 16 residues. Germline CDR1 is SGHTA and CDR2 is FQGTGA. DNA for the CDR3: TGTGCCAGCAGCTTAGGGCAGGGGGCGAACACCGGGGAGCTGTTTTTT. Encoded protein: CASSLGQGANTGELFF. Full variable domain (remainder filled in from reference TRBV7-3 and TRBJ2-2): GAGVSQTPSNKVTEKGKYVELRCDPISGHTALYWYRQSLGQGPEFLIYFQGTGAADDSGLPNDRFFAVRPEGSVSTLKIQRTERGDSAVYLCASSLGQGANTGELFFGEGSRLTVL.

The CDR3 DNA follows: TGCGCCAGCAGTGAGTTGAAACTAGCGGGAGGGCCTGTAAATGAGCAGTTCTTC. It is translated as CASSELKLAGGPVNEQFF. The rearrangement links TRBV10-2 to TRBJ2-1, with TRBD2 identical over 13 bases. Germline V gene data show CDR1 as WSHSY and CDR2 as SAAADI. The CDR3 is made up of 18 amino acids. V lost 1 base and J lost 7; bases outside the gene matches: 10.

V is TRBV7-2 and J is TRBJ2-7; 16 bases match TRBD2. Germline V CDR1 and CDR2: SGHTA, FQGNSA. V was pared by 4 bases and J by 6 bases, with 6 bases of the junction left unmatched. CDR3 length: 16 residues. The CDR3 sequence is CASSSGTSGRGLEQYV. CDR3 coding DNA: TGTGCCAGCAGCTCCGGGACTAGCGGGAGGGGGCTCGAGCAGTACGTC.

The sample holds many counts of this clone. The sample contains more than one DNA sequence encoding this CDR3. This chain links TRBV6-6 with TRBJ1-5; D ambiguous. Germline CDR1 MNHNY, CDR2 SVGAGI (reference sequence). CDR3 length equals 14 residues. The germline V and J ends were trimmed by 2 bases and 4 bases, with 9 bases remaining between them. CDR3 residues: CASSYPSGNQPQHF. The CDR3 DNA is TGTGCCAGCAGTTACCCCTCGGGGAATCAGCCCCAGCATTTT.

This chain connects TRBV5-1 to TRBJ2-7; D might be TRBD2 (5 bases). V lost 4 bases, J lost 0 bases, and 8 bases lay in between. From germline, CDR1 is SGHRS and CDR2 YFSETQ. There are 13 residues in the CDR3. Here the CDR3 DNA reads TGCGCCAGCAGCGTCACTAGCTCCTACGAGCAGTACTTC. It encodes CASSVTSSYEQYF.

The rearrangement joins TRBV30 to TRBJ2-3; perhaps TRBD1 as D (5 bases). Per the germline V gene, CDR1 is GTSNPN and CDR2 is SVGIG (reference sequence). The CDR3 has 13 residues. Trimming removed 5 bases at V and 4 bases at J, with 13 bases between. The CDR3 bases are TGTGCCTGGGACAGTGTATTTCCAGATACGCAGTATTTT. It codes for CAWDSVFPDTQYF.

The rearrangement uses TRBV7-6 and TRBJ1-1; maybe TRBD1 (5 bases). Trimming removed 4 bases from V and 1 base from J, with 10 bases in between. The CDR3 contains 14 residues. The germline V gene has CDR1 SGHVS and CDR2 FNYEAQ. For the CDR3, the DNA is TGTGCCAGCAGCTGGGGGGATACGAACACTGAAGCTTTCTTT. It is translated as CASSWGDTNTEAFF.

The chain links TRBV5-1 to TRBJ1-2, with TRBD1 matching over 7 bases. CDR1 SGHRS and CDR2 YFSETQ come from the germline V gene. Trimming cost V 1 base and J 6 bases; bases outside gene matches: 3. This CDR3 is 13 amino acids long. In nucleotides, the CDR3 is TGCGCCAGCAGCTTGACAGGGGACGATGGCTACACCTTC. Protein product: CASSLTGDDGYTF.

V is TRBV11-2 and J is TRBJ2-7; 10 positions match TRBD1. Trimming at V came to 5 bases and at J to 5 bases, leaving 6 bases not matched to a gene. Per the germline V gene, CDR1 is SGHAT and CDR2 is FQNNGV. This CDR3 has 14 residues. CDR3 nucleotides: TGTGCCAGCAGCAAACACGGACAGGGGGACGAGCAGTACTTC. Translation: CASSKHGQGDEQYF.

The chain couples TRBV7-8 to TRBJ2-3; 7 nucleotides line up with TRBD2. The trim removed 0 bases at V and 6 bases at J, leaving 15 bases unmatched. Germline CDR1 SGHVS, CDR2 FQNEAQ. The CDR3 is 18 amino acids. In DNA form, the CDR3 reads TGTGCCAGCAGCTTAGCGTTCGGAGCGGGGACTCGTATGGATACGCAGTATTTT. This gives the protein CASSLAFGAGTRMDTQYF.

The genes are TRBV5-6 and TRBJ2-7; maybe TRBD1 (6 bases). The CDR3 consists of 15 residues. Trimming cost V 4 bases and J 2 bases, with 16 bases left between them. Per the germline V gene, CDR1 is SGHDT and CDR2 is YYEEEE. The CDR3 is CASSGPGQSTYEQYV. CDR3 DNA: TGTGCCAGCAGCGGACCCGGACAGTCCACCTACGAGCAGTACGTC.

J is TRBJ1-5 and V is TRBV19; 9 nucleotides match TRBD1. The CDR3 is made up of 17 amino acids. Trimming took 4 bases from V and 6 from J; bases not matched to a gene: 13. CDR1 is LNHDA, CDR2 SQIVND, per germline (reference sequence). The CDR3 spells CASSRPQQGARLQPQHF. The CDR3 DNA sequence: TGTGCCAGTAGTAGACCCCAACAGGGGGCGCGCCTTCAGCCCCAGCATTTT.

CDR3 sequence (DNA): TGTGCCAGCCAGGGGGGTGCTAGCACAGATACGCAGTATTTT. Protein: CASQGGASTDTQYF. This chain connects TRBV7-3 to TRBJ2-3; tentative D call: TRBD1 (7 bases). Trimming cost V 8 bases and J 0 bases, with 12 bases left between them. CDR1 and CDR2 (germline): SGHTA, FQGTGA. This CDR3 is 14 amino acids long.

The rearrangement joins TRBV6-5 to TRBJ2-7, with 7 nucleotides matching TRBD2. The V gene's germline CDR1 is MNHEY and CDR2 SVGAGI. J gave up 2 bases and V 8 bases, and 6 bases lay outside the gene matches. CDR3 length: 13 residues. The CDR3 DNA reads TGTGCCAGCGGCAATGCGGGAGCCTACGAGCAGTACGTC. It codes for CASGNAGAYEQYV.

This chain connects TRBV29-1 to TRBJ1-1; 7 bases align to TRBD1. In germline, CDR1 is SQVTM, CDR2 ANQGSEA. CDR3 length: 13 amino acids. V was clipped by 6 bases and J by 0 bases; unmatched bases: 4. The CDR3 DNA reads TGCAGCGTAACAGGGGCCGTGAACACTGAAGCTTTCTTT. Translation gives CSVTGAVNTEAFF. The full variable domain, in which reference TRBV29-1 and TRBJ1-1 provide the parts outside the CDR3, is SAVISQKPSRDICQRGTSLTIQCQVDSQVTMMFWYRQQPGQSLTLIATANQGSEATYESGFVIDKFPISRPNLTFSTLTVSNMSPEDSSIYLCSVTGAVNTEAFFGQGTRLTVV.

This chain connects TRBV5-6 to TRBJ2-5; no firm D call. CDR1 and CDR2 (germline): SGHDT, YYEEEE. The CDR3 is 13 amino acids. V lost 2 bases, J lost 4 bases, and 9 bases lay in between. The CDR3 DNA sequence: TGTGCCAGCAGCTTCCAGAGGTCAGAGACCCAGTACTTC. Its protein is CASSFQRSETQYF.

The rearrangement links TRBV11-2 to TRBJ2-3; 9 nucleotides agree with TRBD1. J gave up 3 bases and V 3 bases, and 4 bases lay outside the gene matches. Per germline, CDR1 SGHAT and CDR2 FQNNGV. The CDR3 totals 15 residues. CDR3 amino acids: CASSFLQGATDTQYF. DNA for the CDR3: TGTGCCAGCAGCTTCTTACAGGGGGCAACAGATACGCAGTATTTT.

The chain uses TRBV6-5 and TRBJ2-3, with D possibly being TRBD2 (6 bases). Trimming cost V 8 bases and J 2 bases, with 17 bases left between them. The CDR3 totals 15 residues. Per the germline V gene, CDR1 is MNHEY and CDR2 is SVGAGI. The CDR3 loop reads CASALGDFSTDTQYF. CDR3 in DNA: TGTGCCAGCGCCCTCGGGGACTTTTCCACAGATACGCAGTATTTT.

This chain joins TRBV19 and TRBJ1-5; D uncertain. Germline V CDR1 and CDR2: LNHDA, SQIVND (reference sequence). V was clipped by 2 bases and J by 3 bases, with 8 bases between them. The CDR3 consists of 14 residues. This chain's CDR3 is CASSISDYNQPQHF. The DNA of the CDR3 is TGTGCCAGTAGTATATCAGACTACAATCAGCCCCAGCATTTT. Based on the CDR3 plus reference TRBV19 and TRBJ1-5, the full variable domain is DGGITQSPKYLFRKEGQNVTLSCEQNLNHDAMYWYRQDPGQGLRLIYYSQIVNDFQKGDIAEGYSVSREKKESFPLTVTSAQKNPTAFYLCASSISDYNQPQHFGDGTRLSIL.